The rows below give T cell receptor beta chains drawn from one sample of a study of T cell repertoires in cytomegalovirus infection. The antigens these receptors bind are not known. TCRdb called the reads again in MiXCR, with one record for every CDR3 protein. The data contain 750,000 to 900,000 distinct CDR3 sequences, 25% to 35% of them seen just once; the ten biggest clones take up roughly 13%. The sample here was cultured CD8+ T cells from PBMCs, taken from culture after CMV antigen stimulation. The receptor source for this set is a human donor in good health (CMV status not recorded). Some clones in this sample may be carry-over from other donors' samples. CDR3s include the opening cysteine and the closing phenylalanine or tryptophan. The D gene is left open where the match is weak. For some rows the clone size is stated as once, few or many, or as a class when expanded; others skip it.

J	size	D	V	DNA	CDR3
TRBJ2-1	once	-	TRBV15	TGTGCCACCAGCAAGAGGAACGGGGGTCCCTACAATGAGCAGTTCTTC	CATSKRNGGPYNEQFF
TRBJ1-1	once	-	TRBV12-3/TRBV12-4	TGTGCCAGTACCTTAGGGCAGGGCCGTGAAGCTTTCTTT	CASTLGQGREAFF
TRBJ1-6	-	-	TRBV2	TGTGCCAGCACCGAACAGGTTTACCTCCTTAATTCACCCCTCCACTTT	CASTEQVYLLNSPLHF
TRBJ2-3	-	-	TRBV6-5	TGTGCCAGCAGTTACACCTACAAGACTAGCACAGATACGCAGTATTTT	CASSYTYKTSTDTQYF
TRBJ1-6	-	-	TRBV28	TGTGCCAGCACTTCGAGGGATTTAATGAGTAATTCACCCCTCCACTTT	CASTSRDLMSNSPLHF
TRBJ1-2	-	-	TRBV20-1	TGCAGTGCTCGGAGATGGGACACAGTTAACTATGGCTACACCTTC	CSARRWDTVNYGYTF
TRBJ2-3	-	TRBD2	TRBV14	TGTGCCAGCAGCCAATTAGCGGGAATCACAGATACGCAGTATTTT	CASSQLAGITDTQYF
TRBJ2-2	-	TRBD2	TRBV20-1	TGCAGTGCTAGACGGGCTAGCGGGGGGCGGAACACCGGGGAGCTGTTTTTT	CSARRASGGRNTGELFF
TRBJ2-2	-	-	TRBV6-1	TGTGCCAGCAGTGATGAATGGGCAGACACCGGGGAGCTGTTTTTT	CASSDEWADTGELFF
TRBJ1-2	-	-	TRBV10-3	TGTGCCATCAGTGAGACGGCCAAAGCTAACTATGGCTACACCTTC	CAISETAKANYGYTF
TRBJ2-1	many	-	TRBV20-1	TGCAGTGCTAGAGAGGGGATCTGGAGCTCCTACAATGAGCAGTTCTTC	CSAREGIWSSYNEQFF
TRBJ2-2	many	-	TRBV7-2	TGTGCCAGCAGCTTAGCCCATACGAACACCGGGGAGCTGTTTTTT	CASSLAHTNTGELFF
TRBJ2-3	many	-	TRBV12-3/TRBV12-4	TGTGCCAGCAGTTTGTCAGGGAGAGATACGCAGTATTTT	CASSLSGRDTQYF
TRBJ2-1	many	TRBD2	TRBV7-2	TGTGCCAGCAGCCCCCCTAGCGGGGGAGACAATGAGCAGTTCTTC	CASSPPSGGDNEQFF
TRBJ1-2	-	-	TRBV20-1	TGCAGTGCTAGGGACCCAGCCTCCTATGGCTACACCTTC	CSARDPASYGYTF
TRBJ2-1	-	TRBD2	TRBV4-1	TGCGCCAGCACCCAGGTATTAGCGGGGGGGCGCCCGGGACTCTTC	CASTQVLAGGRPGLF
TRBJ2-1	-	TRBD2	TRBV3-1	TGTGCCAGCAGCCAAGGTCCGACTAGCGACGGACCCTACAATGAGCAGTTCTTC	CASSQGPTSDGPYNEQFF